These 14 T cell receptor beta chains came from one sample sequenced in a study of shared clonotypes between healthy human individuals. TCRdb keeps only in-frame clones here, not all; method: immunoSEQ multiplex PCR. Of 90,000 to 150,000 clones in the sample, 68% were seen once. The sample taken for sequencing was memory CD8+ T cells sorted from blood. Subset denoted: CD45RO+ cells pooled with CCR7-negative TemRA cells. These receptors were collected from a woman aged 25 to 45 in good health.

The chain is built from TRBV28 and TRBJ1-4; 7 bases line up with TRBD1. The CDR3 runs to 18 residues. V lost 2 bases, J lost 4 bases, and 13 bases stayed unmatched. Germline assignment: CDR1 MDHEN and CDR2 SYDVKM. DNA of the CDR3: TGTGCCAGCAGTTTAAGCCCCATCGACAGGGTGGGTAATGAAAAACTGTTTTTT. This encodes CASSLSPIDRVGNEKLFF.

J is TRBJ2-3 and V is TRBV28; D gene uncertain. The V end was cut by 6 bases, the J end by 0 bases, with 7 bases between. The CDR3 has 13 amino acids. CDR1 and CDR2 (germline): MDHEN, SYDVKM. CDR3 protein: CASSPQSTDTQYF. In DNA form, the CDR3 reads TGTGCCAGCAGCCCCCAAAGCACAGATACGCAGTATTTT.

J is TRBJ2-7 and V is TRBV7-9, with D perhaps matching TRBD2 (7 bases). The CDR3 extends over 14 amino acids. V was shortened by 3 bases and J by 8 bases, with 17 bases between the two germline ends. Germline assignment: CDR1 SEHNR and CDR2 FQNEAQ (reference sequence). The CDR3 nucleotides read TGTGCCAGCAGCTTCGGGTCGGGGGGCCAACAGCAGTACTTC. This sequence encodes CASSFGSGGQQQYF. The full variable domain, in which reference TRBV7-9 and TRBJ2-7 provide the parts outside the CDR3, is DTGVSQNPRHKITKRGQNVTFRCDPISEHNRLYWYRQTLGQGPEFLTYFQNEAQLEKSRLLSDRFSAERPKGSFSTLEIQRTEQGDSAMYLCASSFGSGGQQQYFGPGTRLTVT.

The chain uses TRBV5-8 and TRBJ2-7, with TRBD1 matching 7 bases. Germline V gene data show CDR1 as SGHTS and CDR2 as YDEGEE. CDR3 length: 17 residues. Trimming at V came to 1 base and at J to 5 bases, leaving 15 bases not matched to a gene. Here the CDR3 reads CASSLCWGLTGCHEQYF. For the CDR3, the DNA is TGTGCCAGCAGCTTGTGTTGGGGTCTGACAGGGTGTCACGAGCAGTACTTC.

The gene calls are TRBV25-1 and TRBJ2-3; no definite D call. The CDR3 is made up of 16 amino acids. Germline V lookup: CDR1 MGHDK, CDR2 SYGVNS. V was shortened by 4 bases and J by 2 bases, with 16 bases between the two germline ends. CDR3 sequence: CASSGSVGYNTDTQYF. The CDR3 bases are TGTGCCAGCAGTGGTTCGGTAGGGTACAACACAGATACGCAGTATTTT. The full variable domain, rest sourced from reference TRBV25-1 and TRBJ2-3, is EADIYQTPRYLVIGTGKKITLECSQTMGHDKMYWYQQDPGMELHLIHYSYGVNSTEKGDLSSESTVSRIRTEHFPLTLESARPSHTSQYLCASSGSVGYNTDTQYFGPGTRLTVL.

This clone was counted once. V usage is TRBV14 and J usage is TRBJ2-4; D possibly corresponds to TRBD1 (5 bases). CDR1 and CDR2 from the germline V gene are SGHDN and FVKESK. The CDR3 covers 14 residues. Trimming shortened V by 1 base and J by 4 bases, and 8 bases separated the two germline ends. The CDR3 DNA reads TGTGCCAGCAGCCAAGGGGCAGGGAAAAACATTCAGTACTTC. Protein product: CASSQGAGKNIQYF.

The genes are TRBV25-1 and TRBJ2-1, with 10 bases aligning to TRBD2. The germline V gene encodes CDR1 MGHDK and CDR2 SYGVNS. After removal of 2 bases from V and 7 bases from J, the junction contained 8 bases not matched to a gene. This CDR3 region has 16 residues. The CDR3 loop reads CASSERSGRARNEQFF. The CDR3 DNA reads TGTGCCAGCAGTGAAAGAAGCGGGAGGGCCCGGAATGAGCAGTTCTTC.

This clone showed up just a few times. The V call is TRBV25-1, the J call TRBJ2-1; 7 nucleotides align to TRBD1. The CDR3 consists of 15 residues. V lost 8 bases and J lost 1; bases outside the gene matches: 8. Germline V gene data show CDR1 as MGHDK and CDR2 as SYGVNS. The CDR3 sequence: CASETTGESYNEQFF. DNA for the CDR3: TGTGCCAGCGAAACCACAGGGGAATCCTACAATGAGCAGTTCTTC.

The J gene is TRBJ2-5, the V gene TRBV5-1, with a tentative D call TRBD2 (5 bases). CDR3 length equals 15 residues. Germline V lookup: CDR1 SGHRS, CDR2 YFSETQ. Trimming left V 0 bases short and J 4 bases short, with 13 bases between. CDR3 in DNA: TGCGCCAGCAGCTTGGCTGGCGGGTCTCGAGAGACCCAGTACTTC. Translation gives CASSLAGGSRETQYF.

The chain is built from TRBV5-6 and TRBJ2-5; D is unresolved. Germline V lookup: CDR1 SGHDT, CDR2 YYEEEE. The CDR3 is 14 amino acids. V was cut by 2 bases and J by 5 bases, with 13 bases left in between. This CDR3 is CASSFPQQWETQYF. For the CDR3, the DNA is TGTGCCAGCAGCTTCCCACAGCAGTGGGAGACCCAGTACTTC.

The chain joins TRBV28 to TRBJ1-1; weak D call: TRBD1 (5 bases). There are 13 residues in the CDR3. Trimming cost V 2 bases and J 10 bases, with 14 bases left between them. Germline V gives CDR1 MDHEN, CDR2 SYDVKM. CDR3 coding DNA: TGTGCCAGCAGTTTAGGACAACAATTGGTAGCTTTCTTT. Translation gives CASSLGQQLVAFF.

This chain links TRBV5-6 with TRBJ2-1; D call uncertain. Per the germline V gene, CDR1 is SGHDT and CDR2 is YYEEEE. The CDR3 is 15 amino acids. The V gene lost 0 bases and the J gene lost 9 bases, with 16 bases spanning the gap. The CDR3 sequence is CASSLEGPSWSEQFF. CDR3 bases: TGTGCCAGCAGCTTGGAAGGGCCCTCGTGGTCTGAGCAGTTCTTC.

The gene calls are TRBV5-6 and TRBJ2-2, with D unresolved. Germline CDR1 reads SGHDT; CDR2 reads YYEEEE. Trimming cost V 4 bases and J 0 bases, with 4 bases left between them. This CDR3 is built from 13 residues. CDR3 in amino acids: CASSPPNTGELFF. The CDR3 DNA follows: TGTGCCAGCAGCCCGCCGAACACCGGGGAGCTGTTTTTT.

The V and J genes are TRBV28 and TRBJ2-7; 11 nucleotides agree with TRBD2. Per germline, CDR1 MDHEN and CDR2 SYDVKM. Unmatched junction bases numbered 4, after V lost 3 bases and J lost 3 bases. This CDR3 spans 15 amino acids. The CDR3 DNA reads as TGTGCCAGCAGTTTCACTAGCGGGGGTGACTACGAGCAGTACTTC. Amino acids: CASSFTSGGDYEQYF.